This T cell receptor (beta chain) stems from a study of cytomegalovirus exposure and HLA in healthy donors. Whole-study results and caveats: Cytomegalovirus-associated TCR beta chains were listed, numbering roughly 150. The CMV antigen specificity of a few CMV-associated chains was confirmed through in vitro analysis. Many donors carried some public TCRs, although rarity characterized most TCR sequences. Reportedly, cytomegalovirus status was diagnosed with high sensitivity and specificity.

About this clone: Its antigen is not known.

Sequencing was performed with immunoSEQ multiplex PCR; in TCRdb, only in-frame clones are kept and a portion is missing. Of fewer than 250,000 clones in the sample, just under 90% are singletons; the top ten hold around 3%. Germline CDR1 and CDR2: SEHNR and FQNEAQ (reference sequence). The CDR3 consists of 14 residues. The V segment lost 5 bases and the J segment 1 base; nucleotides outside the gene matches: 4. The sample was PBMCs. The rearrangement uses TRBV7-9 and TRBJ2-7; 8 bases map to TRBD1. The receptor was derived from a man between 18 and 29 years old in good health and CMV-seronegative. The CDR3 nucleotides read TGTGCCAGCAGCACGGGACAGGAGTCCTACGAGCAGTACTTC. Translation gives CASSTGQESYEQYF.